These 32 T cell receptor beta chains originate from one sample sequenced in a study of shared clonotypes between healthy human individuals (dated by TCRdb to about 2020). Libraries came from the immunoSEQ multiplex PCR assay. TCRdb holds this immuneACCESS table with in-frame rearrangements only. Some clones are missing; in checked studies, unresolved V genes explain under half, and the rest has no known cause. The sample profile shows some 800,000 clones; over 90% of them were found once. 24% of the sample lies in the top ten. CD8 naive samples were obtained by positive selection for CCR7 among CD45RO-negative cells, yielding a CD45RA+CCR7+ population from which TemRA cells were excluded. The source material was naive CD8+ T cells sorted from blood. The sample's cell subset or site label, decoded: CD45RA+CCR7+. The origin of the receptors is a man aged 25 to 40 in good health.

This chain uses TRBV19 with TRBJ2-7; TRBD1 aligns across 10 bases. CDR3 length: 15 amino acids. V was clipped by 5 bases and J by 3 bases; unmatched bases: 7. From germline, CDR1 is LNHDA and CDR2 SQIVND (reference sequence). CDR3 nucleotides: TGTGCCAGTAGTTCCGCCGGGACAGGGGACTACGAGCAGTACTTC. It yields the protein CASSSAGTGDYEQYF.

In its sample, this clone was seen a few times. The V and J genes are TRBV25-1 and TRBJ2-7; TRBD1 matches at 7 bases. In germline, CDR1 is MGHDK, CDR2 SYGVNS. The J segment lost 4 bases and the V segment lost 2 bases, leaving 8 bases of the junction unmatched. This CDR3 contains 15 residues. CDR3 nucleotides: TGTGCCAGCAGTGAACCCAAGACAGGGTATTACGAGCAGTACTTC. As protein: CASSEPKTGYYEQYF.

The V and J genes are TRBV7-9 and TRBJ2-1, with no clear D. CDR3 length: 15 amino acids. Looked up from germline, CDR1 is SEHNR and CDR2 is FQNEAQ (reference sequence). With 4 bases removed from V and 4 bases from J, the gap between germline ends came to 14 bases. The CDR3 bases are TGTGCCAGCAGCTCCTTCAAGAGTAGGTACAATGAGCAGTTCTTC. Translated: CASSSFKSRYNEQFF.

As regards this clone: One end of the junction does not line up with germline, which may come from a read error. The chain recombines TRBV6-6 with TRBJ2-2; no reliable D call. The length of the CDR3 is 12 residues. Germline V gene sequence: CDR1 MNHNY, CDR2 SVGAGI (reference sequence). The CDR3 spells CASSNSMGELFF. The CDR3 DNA sequence: TGTGCCAGCAGTAACTCCATGGGGGAGCTGTTTTTT.

The chain employs TRBV7-6 and TRBJ2-1; 8 bases are shared with TRBD2. V shed 4 bases and J 1 base; nucleotides not matched to a gene: 6. The CDR3 has 16 residues. Looked up from germline, CDR1 is SGHVS and CDR2 is FNYEAQ. The CDR3 reads CASSSGGGRSYNEQFF. The CDR3 DNA follows: TGTGCCAGCAGCTCCGGGGGCGGGAGGTCCTACAATGAGCAGTTCTTC.

The V call is TRBV9, the J call TRBJ2-3, with a possible D match to TRBD2 (5 bases). V was shortened by 5 bases and J by 5 bases, with 12 bases between the two germline ends. This CDR3 has 13 residues. Germline V gene data show CDR1 as SGDLS and CDR2 as YYNGEE. The CDR3 is CASRAGNKDTQYF. The CDR3 DNA reads as TGTGCCAGCAGGGCCGGGAACAAAGATACGCAGTATTTT. The full variable domain, with the rest looked up from reference TRBV9 and TRBJ2-3, is DSGVTQTPKHLITATGQRVTLRCSPRSGDLSVYWYQQSLDQGLQFLIQYYNGEERAKGNILERFSAQQFPDLHSELNLSSLELGDSALYFCASRAGNKDTQYFGPGTRLTVL.

The J gene is TRBJ2-7, the V gene TRBV6-5; D possibly corresponds to TRBD1 (5 bases). The CDR3 is 15 amino acids. The V and J ends lost 6 bases and 2 bases respectively, with 17 bases between them. Looked up from germline, CDR1 is MNHEY and CDR2 is SVGAGI. The CDR3 reads CASSRSSGLTYEQYF. As DNA, the CDR3 is TGTGCCAGCAGCCGATCCTCAGGGCTCACCTACGAGCAGTACTTC.

The rearrangement joins TRBV27 to TRBJ2-7; D is undetermined. This CDR3 is built from 15 residues. Trimming stripped 1 base from V and 0 bases from J, with 10 bases between. CDR1 is MNHEY, CDR2 SMNVEV, per germline (reference sequence). Here the CDR3 DNA reads TGTGCCAGCAGTTTATTGTCGCAGACCTCCTACGAGCAGTACTTC. The encoded protein is CASSLLSQTSYEQYF.

The chain recombines TRBV29-1 with TRBJ1-2; D call uncertain. Trimming stripped 2 bases from V and 3 bases from J, with 7 bases between. Germline V gene lookup returns CDR1 SQVTM and CDR2 ANQGSEA. The CDR3 is 12 residues long. As DNA, the CDR3 is TGCAGCGTTGAATTGGGGTACTATGGCTACACCTTC. This encodes CSVELGYYGYTF. Drawing the rest from reference TRBV29-1 and TRBJ1-2, the complete variable domain is SAVISQKPSRDICQRGTSLTIQCQVDSQVTMMFWYRQQPGQSLTLIATANQGSEATYESGFVIDKFPISRPNLTFSTLTVSNMSPEDSSIYLCSVELGYYGYTFGSGTRLTVV.

The chain recombines TRBV5-4 with TRBJ2-1; D is ambiguous. The CDR3 sequence is 17 residues long. Per germline, CDR1 SGHNT and CDR2 YYREEE (reference sequence). Trimming removed 1 base from V and 4 bases from J, with 18 bases in between. The CDR3 sequence is CASSLRDPFVGYNEQFF. The CDR3 DNA reads as TGTGCCAGCAGCTTGCGTGACCCGTTCGTTGGTTACAATGAGCAGTTCTTC. The full variable domain, rest sourced from reference TRBV5-4 and TRBJ2-1, is ETGVTQSPTHLIKTRGQQVTLRCSSQSGHNTVSWYQQALGQGPQFIFQYYREEENGRGNFPPRFSGLQFPNYSSELNVNALELDDSALYLCASSLRDPFVGYNEQFFGPGTRLTVL.

About this clone itself: At the DNA level, this CDR3 is encoded by other sequences in the same sample as well. The CDR3 loop is CASSPGGQPQHF. Written as DNA, the CDR3 is TGTGCCAGCAGCCCAGGGGGTCAGCCCCAGCATTTT. The V and J genes are TRBV7-8 and TRBJ1-5, with TRBD1 matching 7 bases. After removal of 5 bases from V and 6 bases from J, the junction contained 1 base not matched to a gene. Germline CDR1 and CDR2: SGHVS and FQNEAQ. CDR3 size: 12 residues.

A note on this clone: Other DNA sequences in the same sample also yield this CDR3. The V call is TRBV9, the J call TRBJ2-1, with unresolved D. Germline V lookup: CDR1 SGDLS, CDR2 YYNGEE. V shed 0 bases and J shed 4 bases, with 5 bases lying between them. CDR3 length equals 13 residues. The CDR3 sequence: CASSVGSYNEQFF. For the CDR3, the DNA is TGTGCCAGCAGCGTAGGGAGTTACAATGAGCAGTTCTTC.

The V gene is TRBV5-4, the J gene TRBJ2-7; TRBD2 might be the D (6 bases). Germline values: CDR1 SGHNT, CDR2 YYREEE (reference sequence). V was trimmed by 2 bases and J by 3 bases, leaving 12 bases between them. The CDR3 is 14 residues long. The CDR3 reads CASSFEVSGYEQYF. The CDR3 coding sequence is TGTGCCAGCAGCTTCGAGGTTAGCGGCTACGAGCAGTACTTC.

The J gene is TRBJ2-1, the V gene TRBV5-6; 9 positions match TRBD1. The CDR3 extends over 15 amino acids. J gave up 12 bases and V 5 bases, and 15 bases lay outside the gene matches. CDR1 is SGHDT, CDR2 YYEEEE, per germline. The CDR3, as DNA: TGTGCCAGCAGTGTGGGGACAGGGTTACCTAGTGGGCAGTTCTTC. It specifies CASSVGTGLPSGQFF.

The chain employs TRBV5-1 and TRBJ2-3, with 7 positions matching TRBD2. The CDR3 is 16 amino acids. Germline V gene sequence: CDR1 SGHRS, CDR2 YFSETQ. The J segment lost 2 bases and the V segment lost 2 bases, leaving 8 bases of the junction unmatched. This chain's CDR3 is CASSFYEGGDTDTQYF. The CDR3 DNA reads TGCGCCAGCAGCTTTTATGAGGGAGGGGACACAGATACGCAGTATTTT. Full variable domain (rest looked up from reference TRBV5-1 and TRBJ2-3): KAGVTQTPRYLIKTRGQQVTLSCSPISGHRSVSWYQQTPGQGLQFLFEYFSETQRNKGNFPGRFSGRQFSNSRSEMNVSTLELGDSALYLCASSFYEGGDTDTQYFGPGTRLTVL.

The V gene is TRBV5-4, the J gene TRBJ2-1; D may be TRBD1 or TRBD2 (5 bases each). Germline CDR1 is SGHNT and CDR2 is YYREEE (reference sequence). The CDR3 contains 17 residues. V was trimmed by 0 bases and J by 8 bases, leaving 21 bases between them. The CDR3: CASSLEAGWGIPDEQFF. The DNA for the CDR3 is TGTGCCAGCAGCTTGGAGGCAGGGTGGGGGATTCCAGATGAGCAGTTCTTC.

In regard to this clone: The same CDR3 arises from other DNA sequences in this sample as well. V and J are TRBV9 and TRBJ2-3; D gene ambiguous. The CDR3 is 15 residues long. Germline V CDR1 and CDR2: SGDLS, YYNGEE. V was shortened by 0 bases and J by 0 bases, with 8 bases between the two germline ends. The DNA for the CDR3 is TGTGCCAGCAGCGTAGGACTCACTAGCACAGATACGCAGTATTTT. This translates into CASSVGLTSTDTQYF.

The chain employs TRBV19 and TRBJ2-7; tentatively, D is TRBD1 or TRBD2 (5 bases each). Germline CDR1 LNHDA, CDR2 SQIVND (reference sequence). V lost 5 bases and J 0 bases, leaving 14 bases between the germline ends. The CDR3 length is 15 residues. CDR3 protein: CASSPHGTFSYEQYF. The CDR3 DNA follows: TGTGCCAGTAGTCCCCATGGGACCTTCTCCTACGAGCAGTACTTC.

The gene calls are TRBV18 and TRBJ2-4, with unresolved D. This CDR3 has 14 amino acids. The germline V and J ends were trimmed by 0 bases and 7 bases, with 10 bases remaining between them. In germline, CDR1 is KGHSH, CDR2 LQKENI. CDR3 DNA: TGTGCCAGCTCACCACCGACGGGTTCGAACATTCAGTACTTC. Translation gives CASSPPTGSNIQYF.

The rearrangement uses TRBV14 and TRBJ2-7; D remains unclear. The germline V and J ends were trimmed by 4 bases and 11 bases, with 3 bases remaining between them. Germline-derived CDR1 and CDR2 are SGHDN and FVKESK. This CDR3 is built from 8 residues. Here the CDR3 reads CASSPKYF. The CDR3 bases are TGTGCCAGCAGCCCCAAGTACTTC. The full variable domain, its missing parts supplied by reference TRBV14 and TRBJ2-7, is EAGVTQFPSHSVIEKGQTVTLRCDPISGHDNLYWYRRVMGKEIKFLLHFVKESKQDESGMPNNRFLAERTGGTYSTLKVQPAELEDSGVYFCASSPKYFGPGTRLTVT.

The CDR3 loop reads CASGPTGGFYEQYF. Here the CDR3 DNA reads TGCGCCAGCGGCCCGACAGGGGGCTTCTACGAGCAGTACTTC. The genes are TRBV10-2 and TRBJ2-7, with 10 nucleotides matching TRBD1. Trimming at V came to 8 bases and at J to 3 bases, leaving 7 bases not matched to a gene. Germline values: CDR1 WSHSY, CDR2 SAAADI. This CDR3 is 14 amino acids long.

The V gene is TRBV5-1, the J gene TRBJ1-1; 7 bases agree with TRBD1. The CDR3 totals 15 residues. J lost 3 bases, V lost 4 bases, and 9 bases had no gene match. Germline CDR1 is SGHRS and CDR2 is YFSETQ. The CDR3 bases are TGCGCCAGCAGCGCGCTGACAGGGCTCGACACTGAAGCTTTCTTT. Residues: CASSALTGLDTEAFF.

CDR3 nucleotides: TGTGCCAGCAGCTTGGAGCAGGCCTACGAGCAGTACTTC. Its translation: CASSLEQAYEQYF. This chain joins TRBV5-5 and TRBJ2-7; D is undetermined. CDR3 length equals 13 residues. In germline, CDR1 is SGHKS, CDR2 YYEKEE (reference sequence). V shed 0 bases and J shed 2 bases, with 6 bases lying between them.

The CDR3 DNA is TGTGCCAGCAGCTTATCTGGGGGGGCGCGAAGTCAGCCCCAGCATTTT. Amino acid sequence: CASSLSGGARSQPQHF. The chain uses TRBV7-9 and TRBJ1-5; TRBD1 might be the D (6 bases). The CDR3 is 16 residues long. CDR1 and CDR2 (germline): SEHNR, FQNEAQ (reference sequence). Trimming removed 2 bases from V and 6 bases from J, with 17 bases in between.

The count of this clone is one. This sequence joins TRBV9 and TRBJ2-2, with TRBD2 matching 12 bases. V lost 3 bases to trimming and J lost 5 bases; unmatched junction nucleotides: 5. Germline V gives CDR1 SGDLS, CDR2 YYNGEE. The CDR3 runs 16 residues. DNA for the CDR3: TGTGCCAGCAGCGACGAGACTAGCGGGGGAACCGGGGAGCTGTTTTTT. Encoded protein: CASSDETSGGTGELFF.

The genes are TRBV10-1 and TRBJ2-7; D is unresolved. CDR1 and CDR2 from the germline V gene are WNHNN and SYGVQD (reference sequence). Between the trimmed V and J ends, which lost 8 bases and 0 bases, there was a span of 11 bases. The length of the CDR3 is 13 residues. In DNA, the CDR3 is TGCGCCAGCTCTGGCGGTTCCTCCTACGAGCAGTACTTC. Translating it yields CASSGGSSYEQYF.

The chain links TRBV18 to TRBJ2-1; D possibly corresponds to TRBD2 (5 bases). CDR3 length: 15 residues. Trimming removed 6 bases at V and 5 bases at J, with 17 bases between. Germline V CDR1 and CDR2: KGHSH, LQKENI. The CDR3 DNA is TGTGCCAGCTCTCCGGACTTCTCCTCGCACAATGAGCAGTTCTTC. This sequence encodes CASSPDFSSHNEQFF.

This sequence joins TRBV25-1 and TRBJ2-1; 8 positions agree with TRBD2. The germline CDR1 and CDR2 sequences are MGHDK and SYGVNS. The CDR3 has 15 amino acids. The trim removed 2 bases at V and 6 bases at J, leaving 6 bases unmatched. CDR3 DNA: TGTGCCAGCAGTGAACCCGGGACTAGTTCCAATGAGCAGTTCTTC. It encodes CASSEPGTSSNEQFF.

Concerning this clone: This probably arose from a read error, given a far larger clone one base away. V and J are TRBV5-8 and TRBJ2-7; D is unresolved. Trimming removed 5 bases from V and 3 bases from J, with 12 bases in between. CDR1 and CDR2 (germline): SGHTS, YDEGEE. This CDR3 has 13 amino acids. The CDR3 coding sequence is TGTGCCAGCAGGTCCCCAGGCTACTACGAGCAGTACTTC. It yields the protein CASRSPGYYEQYF.

The DNA of the CDR3 is TGTGCCAGCACCGCTAGCGGGAGGATGGATGAGCAGTTCTTC. Amino acid sequence: CASTASGRMDEQFF. This chain connects TRBV2 to TRBJ2-1; 11 bases agree with TRBD2. CDR3 length: 14 amino acids. Germline V gene sequence: CDR1 SNHLY, CDR2 FYNNEI. V was pared by 7 bases and J by 8 bases, with 7 bases of the junction left unmatched.

This rearrangement joins TRBV18 to TRBJ2-5, with a tentative D call TRBD1 (5 bases). The ends were cut back, 2 bases at V and 0 bases at J, with 10 bases in the middle. The CDR3 contains 15 residues. Germline V CDR1 and CDR2: KGHSH, LQKENI. The CDR3, as DNA: TGTGCCAGCTCACCAATCGCAGGGCACCAAGAGACCCAGTACTTC. Its protein product is CASSPIAGHQETQYF.

This chain uses TRBV27 with TRBJ2-7; perhaps TRBD2 as D (7 bases). The germline V and J ends were trimmed by 5 bases and 0 bases, with 14 bases remaining between them. This CDR3 spans 15 amino acids. The germline V gene encodes CDR1 MNHEY and CDR2 SMNVEV (reference sequence). The CDR3 bases are TGTGCCAGCAGTAGCCTGGGGGGGCGCTCCTACGAGCAGTACTTC. Residues: CASSSLGGRSYEQYF.